Below, 2 T cell receptor beta chains from the same sample are listed, as sequenced in a study of blood T cell repertoires in COVID-19. The table came from immunoSEQ multiplex PCR; TCRdb's copy has only in-frame clones and leaves some out. The sample comprises around 320,000 clones, roughly 90% of which are singletons, and roughly 3.9% rests with the top ten. Material: PBMCs or T cells enriched from blood (not recorded which). Receptor source: a woman aged 25 to 45 who had been exposed to COVID-19.

The chain recombines TRBV5-4 with TRBJ2-7; TRBD2 matches 7 bases. Germline-derived CDR1 and CDR2 are SGHNT and YYREEE (reference sequence). The CDR3 has 15 residues. Losses at the gene ends were 2 bases for V and 3 bases for J; bases not matched to a gene: 8. The CDR3 here is CASSLGARTSYEQYF. The CDR3 coding sequence is TGTGCCAGCAGCTTAGGGGCACGGACTAGCTACGAGCAGTACTTC.

The chain has TRBV5-4 and TRBJ1-4, with 10 bases matching TRBD1. CDR3 length: 16 amino acids. Germline CDR1 is SGHNT and CDR2 is YYREEE (reference sequence). V was pared by 4 bases and J by 2 bases, with 5 bases of the junction left unmatched. Here the CDR3 reads CASSLDRGVTNEKLFF. CDR3 nucleotide sequence: TGTGCCAGCAGCCTGGACAGGGGGGTCACTAATGAAAAACTGTTTTTT. Full variable domain (outside the CDR3, taken from reference TRBV5-4 and TRBJ1-4): ETGVTQSPTHLIKTRGQQVTLRCSSQSGHNTVSWYQQALGQGPQFIFQYYREEENGRGNFPPRFSGLQFPNYSSELNVNALELDDSALYLCASSLDRGVTNEKLFFGSGTQLSVL.